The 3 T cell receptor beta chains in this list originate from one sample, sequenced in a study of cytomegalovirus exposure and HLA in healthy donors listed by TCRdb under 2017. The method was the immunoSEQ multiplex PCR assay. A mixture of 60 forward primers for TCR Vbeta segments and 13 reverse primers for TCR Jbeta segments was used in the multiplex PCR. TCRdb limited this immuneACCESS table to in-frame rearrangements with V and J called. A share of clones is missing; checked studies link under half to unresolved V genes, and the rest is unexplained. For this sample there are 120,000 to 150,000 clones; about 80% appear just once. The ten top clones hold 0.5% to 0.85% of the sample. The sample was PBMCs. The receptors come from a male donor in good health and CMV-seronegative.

The CDR3 loop reads CASNIDRAPGAFF. CDR3 nucleotide sequence: TGTGCCAGCAACATAGACAGGGCGCCCGGAGCTTTCTTT. The chain employs TRBV7-2 and TRBJ1-1; the match to TRBD1 covers 7 bases. CDR1 and CDR2 from the germline V gene are SGHTA and FQGNSA. The CDR3 contains 13 residues. The ends lost 7 bases at V and 10 bases at J; junction bases unmatched: 12. The full variable domain, completed using reference TRBV7-2 and TRBJ1-1, is GAGVSQSPSNKVTEKGKDVELRCDPISGHTALYWYRQSLGQGLEFLIYFQGNSAPDKSGLPSDRFSAERTGGSVSTLTIQRTQQEDSAVYLCASNIDRAPGAFFGQGTRLTVV.

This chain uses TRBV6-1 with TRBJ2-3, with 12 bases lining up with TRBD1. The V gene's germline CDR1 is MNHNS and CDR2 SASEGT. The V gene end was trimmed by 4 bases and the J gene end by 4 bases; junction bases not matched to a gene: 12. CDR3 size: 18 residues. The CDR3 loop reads CASSGLWRGQGASDTQYF. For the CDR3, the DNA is TGTGCCAGCAGTGGGCTTTGGAGGGGACAGGGGGCGTCAGATACGCAGTATTTT.

CDR3 region: CASSQVGGMGEQYF. CDR3 in DNA: TGCGCCAGCAGCCAAGTGGGGGGGATGGGCGAGCAGTACTTC. The gene calls are TRBV4-3 and TRBJ2-5; TRBD2 matches 7 bases. The J call is in doubt because the DNA end fits TRBJ2-7 better. Germline V gene lookup returns CDR1 LGHNA and CDR2 YSLEER. The CDR3 contains 14 residues.